This TCR beta chain emerged from a study of a mutant IDH1 vaccine in newly diagnosed glioma. Study in general: Patients in the study were vaccinated eight times, receiving shots in weeks 1, 3, 5, 7, 11, 15, 19 and 23. Patients arrived already treated with radiotherapy, temozolomide, or both, most having had both. The study's findings and limits: With respect to changes in top peripheral T cell clonotypes, pseudoprogression seemed unrelated.

Germline assignment: CDR1 SGDLS and CDR2 YYNGEE. V shed 0 bases and J shed 4 bases, with 13 bases lying between them. This CDR3 spans 15 amino acids. A remark on this clone: Its antigen is as yet unknown.

TCRdb keeps only in-frame clones here, not all; method: immunoSEQ multiplex PCR. The sample records tens of thousands of clones, 75% to 90% being singletons. Noted time point: week 23, last vaccination. The investigators gave 300 ug of mutant IDH1 20-mer peptide in each vaccine dose, together with topical imiquimod. Every donor had a new WHO grade 3 or 4 astrocytoma that was IDH1-mutant, with loss of nuclear ATRX. V and J are TRBV9 and TRBJ2-5, with D perhaps TRBD2 (5 bases). This TCR was sampled from a man younger than 30 with glioma. Source: PBMCs, taken from a glioma patient whose treatment included an IDH1 peptide vaccine. The CDR3 bases are TGTGCCAGCAGCGTAGGTCTAGCTCGCCCAGAGACCCAGTACTTC. This encodes CASSVGLARPETQYF.